This entry features one T cell receptor beta chain sequence. What it binds is not known. The data stem from a study of T cell responses to AZD1222 COVID-19 vaccine. TCRdb keeps only in-frame clones here, not all; method: immunoSEQ multiplex PCR. The sample holds 130,000 to 150,000 clones, 88% seen once. Study-level results: All repertoire sampling was performed exclusively after the peak T cell response. When two AZD1222 doses had been given, Spike-specific TCR breadth and depth rose. Donors were mostly white British, more females; clonal diversity possibly underestimated. Targeting of unmutated variant regions was reportedly seen in nearly half of spike-specific TCRs.

The germline gives CDR1 SGHVS, CDR2 FQNEAQ. V trimming: 2 bases; J trimming: 4 bases; junction bases outside the gene matches: 6. The CDR3 runs 16 residues. Sequencing used peripheral blood, obtained on day 0 of MenACWY control vaccination. This chain links TRBV7-8 with TRBJ2-3, with 10 bases lining up with TRBD2. The receptor was derived from an adult in good health. The CDR3 region has the DNA TGTGCCAGCAGCTTAAGCGGGAGGGCCGGGGCAGATACGCAGTATTTT. It translates to CASSLSGRAGADTQYF.